This T cell receptor beta chain was sequenced during a study of CD8 T cells in ankylosing spondylitis. Findings and caveats of the study: Characteristic, it appeared, of ankylosing spondylitis blood was a TCR beta motif of several highly homologous variants.

One entry per CDR3 protein results from TCRdb running MiXCR on the 5' RACE reads. The sample holds about 440,000 distinct CDR3 sequences, about a sixth seen once. The J segment lost 2 bases and the V segment lost 6 bases, leaving 9 bases of the junction unmatched. The CDR3 spans 16 residues. CDR1 DFQATT and CDR2 SNEGSKA come from the germline V gene (reference sequence). There are a few counts of this clonotype. The antigen remains unidentified. The sample was blood, either unsorted or a sorted T cell fraction (not recorded which). The TCR sequence derives from a male donor with ankylosing spondylitis. V and J are TRBV20-1 and TRBJ1-6; 8 nucleotides agree with TRBD1. CDR3 in amino acids: CSAPGQGGPYNSPLHF. The DNA of the CDR3 is TGCAGTGCCCCCGGACAGGGCGGGCCCTATAATTCACCCCTCCACTTT.